This passage covers 17 T cell receptor beta chains from one sample sequenced in a study of blood T cell repertoires in COVID-19. The repertoire was sequenced with immunoSEQ multiplex PCR; TCRdb's copy has only in-frame clones and lacks some. This table holds some 98,000 clones, more than 65% found once. The sample consisted of peripheral blood. These receptor sequences come from a man in his 60s with acute or convalescent COVID-19.

In DNA form, the CDR3 reads TGTGCCAGCACCCCCCGGGGGGGGGCCTGGGGCGGGGAGCTGTTTTTT. Translated, it gives CASTPRGGAWGGELFF. J is TRBJ2-2 and V is TRBV3-1 (or the pseudogene TRBV3-2); 8 bases match TRBD2. Looked up from germline, CDR1 is LGHDT and CDR2 is YNNKEL (reference sequence). The length of the CDR3 is 16 residues. V dropped 7 bases and J dropped 7; count of bases not matched to a gene: 14.

This chain connects TRBV7-8 to TRBJ1-5, with D uncertain. V shed 5 bases and J shed 0 bases, with 11 bases lying between them. The CDR3 is made up of 15 amino acids. CDR1 and CDR2 from the germline V gene are SGHVS and FQNEAQ. CDR3 protein: CASSPGSYSNQPQHF. CDR3 bases: TGTGCCAGCAGCCCCGGGAGTTATAGCAATCAGCCCCAGCATTTT.

This chain links TRBV25-1 with TRBJ1-4, with D perhaps matching TRBD1 (5 bases). V was pared by 1 base and J by 3 bases, with 12 bases between. The CDR3 sequence is 16 residues long. Germline V gene sequence: CDR1 MGHDK, CDR2 SYGVNS. The CDR3 DNA sequence: TGTGCCAGCAGTGAATCGGACGGGGGAGCTAATGAAAAACTGTTTTTT. It is translated as CASSESDGGANEKLFF.

V gene TRBV28 combines with J gene TRBJ1-2; TRBD1 matches at 9 bases. The germline V gene encodes CDR1 MDHEN and CDR2 SYDVKM. The CDR3 is 15 amino acids. With 1 base clipped from V and 6 bases from J, the junction kept 6 bases outside the gene matches. The CDR3 DNA is TGTGCCAGCAGTTTATCCTATACAGGGGGCAATGGCTACACCTTC. Its translation: CASSLSYTGGNGYTF.

The CDR3 coding sequence is TGTGCCAGCAGCACAACCTGGACTAGCGGGGGTGGGGAGACCCAGTACTTC. This gives the protein CASSTTWTSGGGETQYF. The chain links TRBV7-6 to TRBJ2-5; 13 bases align to TRBD2. Germline CDR1 SGHVS, CDR2 FNYEAQ. Germline trimming cut 5 bases from V and 5 bases from J; bases unmatched to any gene: 11. CDR3 size: 17 residues.

The genes are TRBV11-2 and TRBJ1-1; no definite D call. Germline V gives CDR1 SGHAT, CDR2 FQNNGV. CDR3 length: 12 residues. With 5 bases removed from V and 4 bases from J, the gap between germline ends came to 8 bases. CDR3 amino acids: CASSRAGTEAFF. CDR3 DNA sequence: TGTGCCAGCAGCCGCGCGGGCACTGAAGCTTTCTTT.

This chain uses TRBV10-3 with TRBJ1-4; 7 bases fit TRBD1. Germline CDR1 reads ENHRY; CDR2 reads SYGVKD. The V and J ends lost 8 bases and 5 bases, in that order; junction bases with no gene match: 5. This CDR3 has 13 amino acids. Here the CDR3 DNA reads TGTGCCATCCGGGACAGTGGAAATGAAAAACTGTTTTTT. Translated, it gives CAIRDSGNEKLFF.

The chain employs TRBV18 and TRBJ1-3, with unresolved D. Per the germline V gene, CDR1 is KGHSH and CDR2 is LQKENI. The CDR3 is 15 residues long. Trimming removed 3 bases at V and 1 base at J, with 10 bases between. The DNA for the CDR3 is TGTGCCAGCTCACCCGTTGCGGGGTCTGGAAACACCATATATTTT. The encoded protein is CASSPVAGSGNTIYF.

V gene TRBV6-5 combines with J gene TRBJ1-5; the D is unclear. CDR3 size: 15 residues. Trimming left V 0 bases short and J 4 bases short, with 10 bases between. CDR1 MNHEY and CDR2 SVGAGI come from the germline V gene. The CDR3 here is CASSYSPGWNQPQHF. CDR3 bases: TGTGCCAGCAGTTACTCACCGGGGTGGAATCAGCCCCAGCATTTT.

The CDR3 sequence: CASSRRGGPWANEKLFF. The CDR3 bases are TGTGCCAGCAGCCGGAGGGGGGGCCCCTGGGCTAATGAAAAACTGTTTTTT. The chain is built from TRBV11-2 and TRBJ1-4; maybe TRBD1 (6 bases). Trimming took off 5 bases at V and 3 bases at J, with 19 bases between the two ends. Germline V lookup: CDR1 SGHAT, CDR2 FQNNGV. The CDR3 loop spans 17 amino acids.

This clone has more than one count but fewer than ten. The DNA for the CDR3 is TGTGCCAGCAGCCCTCCCTACGGGGGGGGTGGCCGGCAGTTCTTC. Protein sequence: CASSPPYGGGGRQFF. This chain connects TRBV3-1 (or the pseudogene TRBV3-2) to TRBJ2-1, with 8 bases fitting TRBD2. CDR3 length equals 15 residues. Germline values: CDR1 LGHDT, CDR2 YNNKEL (reference sequence). Germline trimming cut 4 bases from V and 12 bases from J; bases unmatched to any gene: 14.

V and J are TRBV28 and TRBJ1-2; a weak D match, TRBD1 (5 bases). Germline V gene sequence: CDR1 MDHEN, CDR2 SYDVKM. CDR3 length: 13 residues. V was shortened by 7 bases and J by 5 bases, with 14 bases between the two germline ends. CDR3 residues: CASIEGGAYGYTF. CDR3 DNA: TGTGCCAGCATTGAGGGAGGGGCTTATGGCTACACCTTC.

The chain couples TRBV28 to TRBJ1-2, with TRBD1 as a possible D gene (5 bases). There are 12 residues in the CDR3. Deletions cut 4 bases from V and 7 bases from J, with 10 bases between. Germline CDR1 MDHEN, CDR2 SYDVKM. CDR3 loop: CASSSLGGGYTF. The CDR3 bases are TGTGCCAGCAGTTCTCTCGGGGGTGGCTACACCTTC.

V and J are TRBV14 and TRBJ1-3; 9 bases are a match to TRBD1. The CDR3 contains 15 residues. Germline-derived CDR1 and CDR2 are SGHDN and FVKESK. V lost 4 bases and J lost 3; bases outside the gene matches: 4. The CDR3 loop reads CASSPGTGRGNTIYF. CDR3 in DNA: TGTGCCAGCAGCCCTGGGACAGGGCGTGGAAACACCATATATTTT.

In this sample, this clone turned up once. This chain connects TRBV2 to TRBJ2-2; D is unresolved. V dropped 1 base and J dropped 8 bases, with 8 bases sitting between them. The CDR3 has 13 amino acids. Germline assignment: CDR1 SNHLY and CDR2 FYNNEI. CDR3 sequence: CASSEDGLGELFF. As DNA, the CDR3 is TGTGCCAGCAGTGAAGATGGGCTTGGGGAGCTGTTTTTT.

The sample holds a few counts of this clone. The chain couples TRBV18 to TRBJ1-5, with D tentatively TRBD1 (5 bases). Germline loops: CDR1 KGHSH, CDR2 LQKENI. The germline V and J ends were trimmed by 0 bases and 2 bases, with 11 bases remaining between them. This CDR3 contains 16 residues. CDR3 nucleotides: TGTGCCAGCTCACCACCGGGGGGAAGTGGCAATCAGCCCCAGCATTTT. It encodes CASSPPGGSGNQPQHF.

The V call is TRBV6-2 or TRBV6-3, the J call TRBJ2-6, with D maybe TRBD1 (6 bases). The germline V gene encodes CDR1 MNHEY and CDR2 SVGEGT. The CDR3 totals 20 residues. V lost 3 bases and J lost 0, with 21 bases in between. This chain's CDR3 is CASSYSRLRDIISGANVLTF. The DNA of the CDR3 is TGTGCCAGCAGTTATTCTAGACTCCGGGACATCATCTCTGGGGCCAACGTCCTGACTTTC.